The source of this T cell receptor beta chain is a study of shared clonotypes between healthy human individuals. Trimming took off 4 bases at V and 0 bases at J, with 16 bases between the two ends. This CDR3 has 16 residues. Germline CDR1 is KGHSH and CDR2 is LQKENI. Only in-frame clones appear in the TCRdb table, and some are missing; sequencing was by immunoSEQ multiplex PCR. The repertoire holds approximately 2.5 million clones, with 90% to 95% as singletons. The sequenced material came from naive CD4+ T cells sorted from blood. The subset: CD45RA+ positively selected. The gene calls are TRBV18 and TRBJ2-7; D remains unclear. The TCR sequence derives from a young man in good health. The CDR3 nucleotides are TGTGCCAGCTCACTCTTTGACACCCGCCTCTCCTACGAGCAGTACTTC. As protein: CASSLFDTRLSYEQYF.